This TCR beta chain was documented in a study of T cells after yellow fever vaccination. Background on the study: Preparation used SMART-Seq v4 Ultra Low Input for the low-cell-number fractions. Study findings and constraints: Reappearance after the booster was seen for most primary-vaccination clones, at 96% CD4 and about 90% CD8. The appearance of a small share of clonotypes in both CD4 and CD8 compartments was observed.

5'RACE template switching generated TCR cDNA, adding a universal primer site and UMIs. TCRdb fed the 5' RACE reads into MiXCR, producing one record per CDR3 protein. The sample holds 170,000 or so distinct CDR3 sequences; roughly 8.8% are singletons and the top ten take 35% to 40%. With regard to this clonotype: Antigen specificity is unknown.

The sample in question was CD8+ T cells sorted from PBMCs, obtained 45 days after the yellow fever booster vaccination. The clonotype was recovered from a man aged 18-30 years who received the YFV17D yellow fever vaccine.

The CDR3 loop is CASSQRPGPGGENIQYF. The CDR3 DNA sequence: TGCGCCAGCAGCCAGCGACCGGGGCCGGGGGGCGAAAACATTCAGTACTTC. This chain joins TRBV4-1 and TRBJ2-4; D perhaps matches TRBD2 (7 bases). V was shortened by 3 bases and J by 5 bases, with 20 bases between the two germline ends. The CDR3 is made up of 17 amino acids. Germline lookup yields CDR1 MGHRA and CDR2 YSYEKL.